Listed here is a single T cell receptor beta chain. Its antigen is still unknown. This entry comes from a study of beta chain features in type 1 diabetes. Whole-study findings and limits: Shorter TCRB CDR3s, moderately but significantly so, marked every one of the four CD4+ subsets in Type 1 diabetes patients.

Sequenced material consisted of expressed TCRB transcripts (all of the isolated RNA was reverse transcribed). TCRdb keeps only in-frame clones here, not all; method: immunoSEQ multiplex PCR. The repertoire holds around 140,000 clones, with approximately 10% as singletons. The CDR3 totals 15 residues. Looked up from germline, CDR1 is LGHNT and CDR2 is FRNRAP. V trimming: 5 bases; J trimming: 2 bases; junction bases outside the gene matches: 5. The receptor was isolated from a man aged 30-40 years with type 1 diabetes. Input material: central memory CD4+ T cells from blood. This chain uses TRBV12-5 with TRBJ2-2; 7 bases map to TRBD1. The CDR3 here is CASGPGQRNTGELFF. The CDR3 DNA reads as TGTGCTAGTGGTCCGGGACAGCGTAACACCGGGGAGCTGTTTTTT.